Shown below are 32 T cell receptor beta chains from a single sample sequenced in a study of CD8+CD57+ T cells in acquired aplastic anemia. TCR beta VDJ combinations and CDR3 sequences were profiled from genomic DNA. TCRdb itself ran the reads through MiXCR, one entry per CDR3 protein. The data contain about 140,000 distinct CDR3 sequences, less than 45% of them singletons. Sequencing was performed on sorted CD4+, CD8+, or CD8+CD57+ T cells (not recorded which) from PBMCs. These receptors all come from a human donor in good health, serving as a control.

On this clonotype itself: A junction boundary mismatches the germline segment, possibly from a read error. This chain connects TRBV3-1 to TRBJ2-2, with D possibly TRBD2 on 5 matching bases. CDR3 length: 14 amino acids. CDR1 LGHDT and CDR2 YNNKEL come from the germline V gene (reference sequence). The CDR3 reads CASSPPSLPGELVF. As DNA, the CDR3 is TGTGCCAGCAGCCCCCCTTCATTGCCCGGGGAGCTGGTTTTT.

This clonotype was counted ten times or more. This sequence joins TRBV10-3 and TRBJ1-1, with a weak D call TRBD1 (5 bases). CDR1 and CDR2 from the germline V gene are ENHRY and SYGVKD. The CDR3 extends over 14 amino acids. V lost 4 bases to trimming and J lost 5 bases, with 14 bases between them. The CDR3 DNA reads as TGTGCCATCAGTGGGGGGGTGAGCGGGACTGAAGCTTTCTTT. It translates to CAISGGVSGTEAFF.

In the case of this clonotype: Just one base apart from a much larger clone, this may be a read error. The chain joins TRBV30 to TRBJ1-2; D uncertain. This CDR3 contains 14 residues. Per germline, CDR1 GTSNPN and CDR2 SVGIG (reference sequence). CDR3 DNA: TGTGCCAGGAGCGTGCGTAGGGCCGCCTATGGCTACACCTTC. It is translated as CARSVRRAAYGYTF.

V usage is TRBV7-6 and J usage is TRBJ1-2; a possible D gene is TRBD1 (5 bases). This CDR3 region has 13 residues. Germline values: CDR1 SGHVS, CDR2 FNYEAQ. The V and J ends lost 2 bases and 8 bases respectively, with 12 bases between them. The CDR3 protein is CASSLYGAEGYTF. The CDR3 DNA follows: TGTGCCAGCAGCTTATATGGGGCGGAAGGCTACACCTTC.

In its sample, this clonotype was seen many times. The chain's CDR3 is CSAAGTGKIEQFF. The CDR3 region has the DNA TGCAGTGCCGCGGGGACAGGGAAAATTGAGCAGTTCTTC. The V and J genes are TRBV20-1 and TRBJ2-1, with 9 bases that match TRBD1. Germline CDR1 DFQATT, CDR2 SNEGSKA (reference sequence). The V and J ends lost 6 bases and 9 bases, in that order; junction bases with no gene match: 9. The CDR3 extends over 13 amino acids.

With respect to this clonotype: One end of the junction varies from germline; a read error may be responsible. The chain carries TRBV5-1 and TRBJ2-1, with TRBD2 identical over 8 bases. In germline, CDR1 is SGHRS, CDR2 YFSETQ. The length of the CDR3 is 14 residues. The CDR3 loop is CASRNSGDYNEQLF. The CDR3 DNA reads as TGCGCCAGCAGGAATAGCGGGGACTACAATGAGCAGCTCTTC.

In its sample, this clonotype was seen many times. This sequence joins TRBV20-1 and TRBJ2-3; D unresolved. The CDR3 is 11 residues long. Germline V CDR1 and CDR2: DFQATT, SNEGSKA (reference sequence). The CDR3 here is CSPSESNTQYF. For the CDR3, the DNA is TGCAGCCCCAGTGAGAGCAATACGCAGTATTTT.

V is TRBV15 and J is TRBJ1-5; 9 positions match TRBD1. The CDR3 is 17 amino acids. Germline V gives CDR1 LNHNV, CDR2 YYDKDF (reference sequence). Trimming at V came to 0 bases and at J to 7 bases, leaving 10 bases not matched to a gene. This CDR3 is CATSRDGWGQGGQPQHF. For the CDR3, the DNA is TGTGCCACCAGCAGAGATGGATGGGGACAGGGAGGGCAGCCCCAGCATTTT.

This clonotype came up once. V and J are TRBV5-1 and TRBJ2-7, with TRBD1 as a possible D gene (6 bases). Trimming pared 4 bases from V and 3 bases from J, leaving 8 bases between. The germline V gene encodes CDR1 SGHRS and CDR2 YFSETQ. CDR3 length equals 12 residues. Written as DNA, the CDR3 is TGCGCCAGCAGCACGACAGGCTACGAGCAGTACTTC. As protein: CASSTTGYEQYF.

This clonotype was seen many times. This sequence joins TRBV20-1 and TRBJ1-6, with 9 bases lining up with TRBD1. The germline CDR1 and CDR2 sequences are DFQATT and SNEGSKA (reference sequence). This CDR3 is 15 amino acids long. The trim removed 0 bases at V and 9 bases at J, leaving 6 bases unmatched. The CDR3: CSARDVGQGSSPLHF. The DNA for the CDR3 is TGCAGTGCTAGAGATGTGGGACAGGGTAGTTCACCCCTCCACTTT.

In the case of this clonotype: A much larger clone lies a single base off, so this may be a read error. V gene TRBV2 combines with J gene TRBJ1-5; 7 bases map to TRBD1. Germline CDR1 and CDR2: SNHLY and FYNNEI. The CDR3 is 14 residues long. The CDR3 is CPSNLRGSNQPQHF. The CDR3 region has the DNA TGTCCCAGCAACCTCAGGGGGTCCAATCAGCCCCAGCATTTT.

Only a few counts were recorded for this clonotype. The chain recombines TRBV12-3 or TRBV12-4 with TRBJ1-4; 10 bases are a match to TRBD1. This CDR3 is 17 amino acids long. V shed 4 bases and J 8 bases; nucleotides not matched to a gene: 13. As DNA, the CDR3 is TGTGCCAGCAGTTCTTACAGGACAGGGGGGAGGGGGGAAAAACTGTTTTTT. This gives the protein CASSSYRTGGRGEKLFF.

The chain couples TRBV10-2 to TRBJ1-2; 7 bases map to TRBD1. CDR3 length: 15 amino acids. Germline V gives CDR1 WSHSY, CDR2 SAAADI. Germline trimming cut 5 bases from V and 6 bases from J; bases unmatched to any gene: 12. The CDR3 loop is CASSNRDSAFNGYTF. CDR3 nucleotide sequence: TGCGCCAGCAGTAACCGGGACAGCGCTTTTAATGGCTACACCTTC.

Regarding this clonotype: A much bigger clone sits one base away, suggesting this may be a read error. This sequence joins TRBV2 and TRBJ1-2; no definite D call. Trimming removed 5 bases at V and 7 bases at J, with 14 bases between. Germline V gene sequence: CDR1 SNHLY, CDR2 FYNNEI. The CDR3 length is 13 residues. The CDR3, as DNA: TGTGCCAGCAGTTTTTTAGAGGATTCTGGCTACACCTTC. Protein product: CASSFLEDSGYTF.

At least ten counts were recorded for this clonotype. At one end, the junction sequence differs from germline, possibly due to a read error. The chain links TRBV6-5 to TRBJ2-5, with D unclear. CDR3 length: 13 residues. The germline gives CDR1 MNHEY, CDR2 SVGAGI. The CDR3: CASSSQSVETQYF. CDR3 coding DNA: TGTGCCAGTAGTTCCCAGTCAGTCGAGACCCAGTACTTC.

This clonotype has a count of ten or more. This chain connects TRBV2 to TRBJ1-5, with a weak D call TRBD1 (5 bases). This CDR3 spans 14 amino acids. Deletions cut 7 bases from V and 2 bases from J, with 12 bases between. Germline V CDR1 and CDR2: SNHLY, FYNNEI. CDR3 DNA sequence: TGTGCCAGCACCCTAGGGGACGGCAATCAGCCCCAGCATTTT. Translated: CASTLGDGNQPQHF. Drawing the rest from reference TRBV2 and TRBJ1-5, the complete variable domain is EPEVTQTPSHQVTQMGQEVILRCVPISNHLYFYWYRQILGQKVEFLVSFYNNEISEKSEIFDDQFSVERPDGSNFTLKIRSTKLEDSAMYFCASTLGDGNQPQHFGDGTRLSIL.

This clonotype was counted at least ten times. V and J are TRBV28 and TRBJ1-6; TRBD1 might be the D (6 bases). The V end was cut by 7 bases, the J end by 7 bases, with 17 bases between. The CDR3 is 15 amino acids. The germline CDR1 and CDR2 sequences are MDHEN and SYDVKM. CDR3 coding DNA: TGTGCCAGCACCTACCAACAGGGACGGAATTCACCCCTCCACTTT. It encodes CASTYQQGRNSPLHF.

The chain uses TRBV20-1 and TRBJ1-5, with D unresolved. The germline CDR1 and CDR2 sequences are DFQATT and SNEGSKA (reference sequence). Trimming stripped 1 base from V and 4 bases from J, with 8 bases between. This CDR3 is built from 13 residues. The CDR3 nucleotides are TGCAGTGCTAGAGGAGGTAGTAATCAGCCCCAGCATTTT. This encodes CSARGGSNQPQHF.

Regarding this clonotype: Possible read error: a much larger clone is one base away. J is TRBJ1-2 and V is TRBV5-4; possibly TRBD1 for D (6 bases). Germline-derived CDR1 and CDR2 are SGHNT and YYREEE (reference sequence). V was cut by 1 base and J by 8 bases, with 21 bases left in between. The length of the CDR3 is 16 residues. The CDR3 protein is CASSLYLGTRAEGYTF. The CDR3 bases are TGTGCCAGCAGCTTGTATCTAGGGACAAGGGCTGAAGGCTACACCTTC.

This clonotype turned up a few times. CDR3 region: CASGLGGRDYTF. CDR3 DNA sequence: TGTGCCTCCGGATTAGGGGGGCGGGATTACACCTTC. The chain combines TRBV30 with TRBJ1-2; D is possibly TRBD1 (6 bases). This CDR3 comprises 12 residues. With 7 bases removed from V and 11 bases from J, the gap between germline ends came to 20 bases. CDR1 GTSNPN and CDR2 SVGIG come from the germline V gene (reference sequence).

This clonotype has a count of ten or more. The chain has TRBV20-1 and TRBJ2-5; D gene uncertain. V shed 2 bases and J shed 2 bases, with 9 bases lying between them. Germline CDR1 is DFQATT and CDR2 is SNEGSKA (reference sequence). The CDR3 is 13 amino acids. Here the CDR3 reads CSARRGSQETQYF. CDR3 bases: TGCAGTGCTAGACGAGGAAGTCAAGAGACCCAGTACTTC.

With respect to this clonotype: Being one base from a much bigger clone, this may be a read error. The rearrangement joins TRBV6-1 to TRBJ2-1; no clear D gene. The CDR3 extends over 15 amino acids. CDR1 and CDR2 from the germline V gene are MNHNS and SASEGT. Trimming took 6 bases from V and 3 from J, leaving 15 bases between them. As DNA, the CDR3 is TGTGCCAGCAGCCCCAGTGACCCGAACTACAATGAGCAGTTCTTC. Encoded protein: CASSPSDPNYNEQFF.

V gene TRBV29-1 combines with J gene TRBJ2-7, with D perhaps TRBD1 or TRBD2 (5 bases each). Trimming pared 4 bases from V and 2 bases from J, leaving 18 bases between. The CDR3 has 15 residues. Looked up from germline, CDR1 is SQVTM and CDR2 is ANQGSEA. The CDR3 coding sequence is TGCAGCGTTGTGGGGACGGCGTATACACCCTACGAGCAGTACTTC. As protein: CSVVGTAYTPYEQYF.

This clonotype was counted once. The chain recombines TRBV10-3 with TRBJ2-2, with 11 bases fitting TRBD1. Unmatched junction bases numbered 8, after V lost 6 bases and J lost 5 bases. The CDR3 has 16 residues. Germline-derived CDR1 and CDR2 are ENHRY and SYGVKD. This CDR3 is CAIRHPGQGGTGELFF. As DNA, the CDR3 is TGTGCCATCAGGCATCCGGGACAGGGGGGTACCGGGGAGCTGTTTTTT.

Ten or more counts support this clonotype. The gene calls are TRBV7-6 and TRBJ2-4; 10 bases fit TRBD1. The germline CDR1 and CDR2 sequences are SGHVS and FNYEAQ. This CDR3 contains 17 residues. V lost 7 bases to trimming and J lost 1 base; unmatched junction nucleotides: 10. The CDR3 reads CASTLGPGQGAKNIQYF. CDR3 coding DNA: TGTGCCAGCACGTTAGGGCCGGGACAGGGGGCCAAAAACATTCAGTACTTC.

This clonotype came up many times. The chain recombines TRBV7-2 with TRBJ2-1; TRBD2 is a possible D gene (5 bases). V lost 2 bases and J 2 bases, leaving 13 bases between the germline ends. The germline V gene has CDR1 SGHTA and CDR2 FQGNSA. The CDR3 loop spans 16 amino acids. The CDR3 is CASSLNSPGTYNEQFF. CDR3 bases: TGTGCCAGCAGCTTAAACTCCCCGGGAACCTACAATGAGCAGTTCTTC.

This clonotype came up a few times. A much larger clone lies one base from this, so it may be a read error. The chain combines TRBV11-2 with TRBJ2-6, with 7 bases fitting TRBD2. V lost 5 bases to trimming and J lost 2 bases; unmatched junction nucleotides: 15. Looked up from germline, CDR1 is SGHAT and CDR2 is FQNNGV. The CDR3 has 19 residues. DNA of the CDR3: TGTGCCAGCAGCACGGGTCGGGGAGGGTGGAGCGCTGGGGCCAACGTCCTGACTTTC. Its protein is CASSTGRGGWSAGANVLTF.

Regarding this clonotype: The junction does not match germline at one end; this may be a read error. The CDR3 loop reads CASSGLEVPVF. CDR3 sequence (DNA): TGTGCCAGCAGTGGTCTAGAAGTTCCAGTCTTC. V usage is TRBV2 and J usage is TRBJ2-1; D is uncertain. The CDR3 covers 11 residues. Germline V gene sequence: CDR1 SNHLY, CDR2 FYNNEI.

The chain links TRBV10-3 to TRBJ1-3; D is unclear. V was cut by 7 bases and J by 0 bases, with 13 bases left in between. The length of the CDR3 is 15 residues. Per the germline V gene, CDR1 is ENHRY and CDR2 is SYGVKD. CDR3 in amino acids: CAIKEDGPSGNTIYF. CDR3 in DNA: TGTGCCATCAAGGAGGACGGTCCCTCTGGAAACACCATATATTTT.

V is TRBV18 and J is TRBJ1-5; 7 bases are shared with TRBD1. The CDR3 runs to 15 residues. The ends lost 5 bases at V and 6 bases at J; junction bases unmatched: 10. From germline, CDR1 is KGHSH and CDR2 LQKENI. CDR3 sequence: CASSSDRAGGQPQHF. CDR3 bases: TGTGCCAGCTCATCCGACAGGGCCGGAGGTCAGCCCCAGCATTTT.

Note on this clonotype: With a much larger clone just one base away, this may be a read error. The chain employs TRBV12-3 or TRBV12-4 and TRBJ2-5; 10 nucleotides line up with TRBD2. Trimming took 3 bases from V and 4 from J; bases not matched to a gene: 8. The CDR3 has 16 amino acids. In DNA, the CDR3 is TGTGCCAGCAGTTTGAATAGCGGGGGGATGGGAGAGACCCAGTACTTC. Its translation: CASSLNSGGMGETQYF.

The CDR3 is CASSYQAALNEKLFF. Written as DNA, the CDR3 is TGTGCCAGCAGCTATCAGGCGGCCCTAAATGAAAAACTGTTTTTT. The chain recombines TRBV11-3 with TRBJ1-4; D unresolved. Trimming took 4 bases from V and 5 from J, leaving 14 bases between them. This CDR3 has 15 amino acids. Germline V CDR1 and CDR2: SGHNT, YENEEA.